These 30 T cell receptor beta chains originate from one sample sequenced in a study of Graves' ophthalmopathy and Graves' hyperthyroidism. RNA transcripts were the source from which TCR beta CDR3 regions were amplified. HTBI primers primed a first-round RT-PCR, and a second-round multiplex PCR followed. TCRdb recomputed calls from the multiplex PCR reads with MiXCR, one row per CDR3 protein. The top ten hold roughly 4% of the sample, which has approximately 540,000 distinct CDR3 sequences, roughly 40% seen once. The sample consisted of peripheral blood or thyroid tissue (not recorded which). Source of these receptors: an adult man with Graves' hyperthyroidism.

This clonotype was recorded at least ten times. The chain carries TRBV9 and TRBJ2-5; 8 bases match TRBD2. The CDR3 consists of 15 residues. J gave up 5 bases and V 3 bases, and 9 bases lay outside the gene matches. Germline V gene data show CDR1 as SGDLS and CDR2 as YYNGEE. The CDR3 bases are TGTGCCAGCAGCGAGGGGAGCGGGAGCGTGGAGACCCAGTACTTC. This translates into CASSEGSGSVETQYF.

The chain recombines TRBV28 with TRBJ1-1; D unresolved. Germline-derived CDR1 and CDR2 are MDHEN and SYDVKM. The length of the CDR3 is 12 residues. Trimming removed 9 bases from V and 1 base from J, with 9 bases in between. The CDR3 sequence is CARSDKNTEAFF. For the CDR3, the DNA is TGTGCCAGAAGTGATAAGAACACTGAAGCTTTCTTT.

The J gene is TRBJ1-5, the V gene TRBV10-3; no clear D gene. V was pared by 0 bases and J by 11 bases, with 14 bases between. CDR1 ENHRY and CDR2 SYGVKD come from the germline V gene. The CDR3 contains 14 residues. The CDR3 loop reads CAISESRGSGTQHF. CDR3 DNA: TGTGCCATCAGTGAGTCGAGAGGATCCGGGACCCAGCATTTT.

About this clonotype: Possible read error: a much larger clone is one base away. V is TRBV5-4 and J is TRBJ1-2; TRBD1 might be the D (6 bases). The CDR3 spans 14 residues. Germline CDR1 SGHNT, CDR2 YYREEE (reference sequence). CDR3 in DNA: TGTGCCAGCAGCTTGAACTCCAGGGGCTATGGCCACACCTTC. As protein: CASSLNSRGYGHTF.

V gene TRBV6-5 combines with J gene TRBJ2-3; 9 nucleotides agree with TRBD1. J lost 5 bases, V lost 6 bases, and 9 bases had no gene match. This CDR3 comprises 15 residues. Germline V gene sequence: CDR1 MNHEY, CDR2 SVGAGI. Here the CDR3 reads CASRPRQGVGDTQYF. Written as DNA, the CDR3 is TGTGCCAGCAGGCCCCGACAGGGGGTAGGAGATACGCAGTATTTT.

This clonotype showed up many times. The chain recombines TRBV28 with TRBJ1-5; no clear D gene. The CDR3 has 15 amino acids. The V and J ends lost 5 bases and 1 base respectively, with 12 bases between them. The germline gives CDR1 MDHEN, CDR2 SYDVKM. CDR3 DNA sequence: TGTGCCAGCAGTCCCTACAGAGGGAGCAATCAGCCCCAGCATTTT. Its translation is CASSPYRGSNQPQHF. Full variable domain (missing parts from reference TRBV28 and TRBJ1-5): DVKVTQSSRYLVKRTGEKVFLECVQDMDHENMFWYRQDPGLGLRLIYFSYDVKMKEKGDIPEGYSVSREKKERFSLILESASTNQTSMYLCASSPYRGSNQPQHFGDGTRLSIL.

This clonotype has only a few counts. The chain recombines TRBV5-1 with TRBJ2-7, with D hard to call. CDR3 length: 14 residues. Trimming cost V 1 base and J 0 bases, with 8 bases left between them. Germline V CDR1 and CDR2: SGHRS, YFSETQ. The CDR3 spells CASSLLLSSYEQYF. The DNA for the CDR3 is TGCGCCAGCAGCTTGCTGCTGTCCTCCTACGAGCAGTACTTC. Combining the CDR3 with reference TRBV5-1 and TRBJ2-7 gives the whole variable domain KAGVTQTPRYLIKTRGQQVTLSCSPISGHRSVSWYQQTPGQGLQFLFEYFSETQRNKGNFPGRFSGRQFSNSRSEMNVSTLELGDSALYLCASSLLLSSYEQYFGPGTRLTVT.

The chain couples TRBV20-1 to TRBJ1-2, with 7 bases identical to TRBD1. Germline CDR1 DFQATT, CDR2 SNEGSKA (reference sequence). The CDR3 is 13 residues long. Trimming cost V 7 bases and J 6 bases; bases outside gene matches: 11. The CDR3, as DNA: TGCAGTGTCCCGACAGGGAGGTTGGATGGCTACACCTTC. This sequence encodes CSVPTGRLDGYTF.

This clonotype has a handful of counts. The CDR3: CASSTGTEAFF. In DNA form, the CDR3 reads TGTGCCAGCAGTACCGGGACTGAAGCTTTCTTT. The chain links TRBV2 to TRBJ1-1; D remains unclear. This CDR3 spans 11 amino acids. CDR1 and CDR2 (germline): SNHLY, FYNNEI. Trimming pared 5 bases from V and 5 bases from J, leaving 6 bases between.

This clonotype was detected only a few times. The CDR3 loop reads CAISGPTSGFNTDTQYF. CDR3 DNA sequence: TGTGCCATCAGCGGCCCTACTAGCGGATTCAACACAGATACGCAGTATTTT. This chain uses TRBV10-3 with TRBJ2-3; 8 nucleotides line up with TRBD2. This CDR3 region has 17 residues. V was pared by 6 bases and J by 2 bases, with 13 bases of the junction left unmatched. Germline CDR1 and CDR2: ENHRY and SYGVKD.

This clonotype was found a few times. V is TRBV27 and J is TRBJ2-2, with 7 positions matching TRBD2. V dropped 7 bases and J dropped 5; count of bases not matched to a gene: 13. Germline V lookup: CDR1 MNHEY, CDR2 SMNVEV (reference sequence). This CDR3 region has 16 residues. The CDR3 reads CASTPSAGDKTGELFF. CDR3 DNA: TGTGCCAGCACCCCTTCGGCGGGAGATAAGACCGGGGAGCTGTTTTTT.

This clonotype was recorded many times. The rearrangement uses TRBV20-1 and TRBJ1-1, with D uncertain. The CDR3 sequence is 14 residues long. Germline lookup yields CDR1 DFQATT and CDR2 SNEGSKA (reference sequence). V dropped 0 bases and J dropped 6 bases, with 14 bases sitting between them. Written as DNA, the CDR3 is TGCAGTGCTAGAGATCGTCGGGCGGACCCTGAAGCTTTCTTT. Translation gives CSARDRRADPEAFF.

For this clonotype: The CDR3 carries no conserved terminal phenylalanine or tryptophan, so it likely arises from a read error. Because the CDR3's place on the DNA is in doubt, the DNA is left out and the CDR3 is given as listed by TCRdb. The rearrangement uses TRBV2 and TRBJ1-1; the table's TRBD1 call for D was not verified on the DNA. Ends included, the CDR3 has 10 residues. The germline V gene encodes CDR1 SNHLY and CDR2 FYNNEI. CDR3 in amino acids: CASSLRGASY.

The sample holds a few counts of this clonotype. V and J are TRBV2 and TRBJ1-1; 8 positions match TRBD1. Germline V gives CDR1 SNHLY, CDR2 FYNNEI. CDR3 length: 15 residues. With V trimmed by 8 bases and J by 7 bases, 15 bases remained unmatched. The DNA of the CDR3 is TGTGCCAGCTCACCGGAGTTCGGACAGGGCCATGAAGCTTTCTTT. This gives the protein CASSPEFGQGHEAFF. Based on the CDR3 plus reference TRBV2 and TRBJ1-1, the full variable domain is EPEVTQTPSHQVTQMGQEVILRCVPISNHLYFYWYRQILGQKVEFLVSFYNNEISEKSEIFDDQFSVERPDGSNFTLKIRSTKLEDSAMYFCASSPEFGQGHEAFFGQGTRLTVV.

The rearrangement links TRBV2 to TRBJ2-5; the D gene is possibly TRBD2 (5 bases). V lost 8 bases, J lost 5 bases, and 18 bases lay in between. Germline V CDR1 and CDR2: SNHLY, FYNNEI. The CDR3 is made up of 14 amino acids. The CDR3 nucleotides read TGTGCCAGCGGTGGAGGTCTAGTCCCGGAGACCCAGTACTTC. This translates into CASGGGLVPETQYF.

For this clonotype: The limits of the CDR3 on the DNA are not certain, so only TCRdb's listed CDR3 is given. The chain uses TRBV10-3 and TRBJ1-5; TRBD1, as called in the table, went unchecked against the DNA. The CDR3 totals 15 residues, both ends included. Germline V lookup: CDR1 ENHRY, CDR2 SYGVKD. The CDR3 here is CAICSAGEANRPQHF.

J is TRBJ1-4 and V is TRBV25-1; possibly TRBD1 for D (5 bases). V lost 1 base and J 8 bases, leaving 8 bases between the germline ends. The length of the CDR3 is 13 residues. The V gene's germline CDR1 is MGHDK and CDR2 SYGVNS. The CDR3 DNA is TGTGCCAGCAGTGAATGGGGCCAGGAAAAACTGTTTTTT. Its protein is CASSEWGQEKLFF. Looking up the rest from reference TRBV25-1 and TRBJ1-4 gives the full variable domain: EADIYQTPRYLVIGTGKKITLECSQTMGHDKMYWYQQDPGMELHLIHYSYGVNSTEKGDLSSESTVSRIRTEHFPLTLESARPSHTSQYLCASSEWGQEKLFFGSGTQLSVL.

The chain couples TRBV2 to TRBJ1-2, with 7 bases fitting TRBD1. This CDR3 has 15 amino acids. The J segment lost 2 bases and the V segment lost 4 bases, leaving 7 bases of the junction unmatched. Germline V lookup: CDR1 SNHLY, CDR2 FYNNEI. This CDR3 is CASSGRGQKNYGYTF. CDR3 sequence (DNA): TGTGCCAGCAGTGGTCGGGGACAGAAGAACTATGGCTACACCTTC.

This clonotype was counted many times. The chain has TRBV20-1 and TRBJ1-5; D is uncertain. This CDR3 is 13 amino acids long. Germline loops: CDR1 DFQATT, CDR2 SNEGSKA (reference sequence). The V and J ends lost 3 bases and 3 bases respectively, with 9 bases between them. CDR3 sequence: CSASGSYNQPQHF. The CDR3, as DNA: TGCAGTGCTAGCGGCAGTTACAATCAGCCCCAGCATTTT.

This clonotype was observed many times. V gene TRBV2 combines with J gene TRBJ1-1; 10 bases match TRBD1. V dropped 5 bases and J dropped 0; count of bases not matched to a gene: 6. This CDR3 is 16 amino acids long. CDR1 and CDR2 from the germline V gene are SNHLY and FYNNEI. CDR3 DNA sequence: TGTGCCAGCAGTTATGTGGGGACAGGGGTGAACACTGAAGCTTTCTTT. Amino acid sequence: CASSYVGTGVNTEAFF.

The CDR3 loop reads CAWSLGTNSNQPQHF. For the CDR3, the DNA is TGTGCCTGGAGCCTTGGGACAAATAGCAATCAGCCCCAGCATTTT. The chain has TRBV30 and TRBJ1-5, with D perhaps TRBD1 (6 bases). The CDR3 consists of 15 residues. Trimming removed 3 bases at V and 0 bases at J, with 12 bases between. Germline values: CDR1 GTSNPN, CDR2 SVGIG (reference sequence).

This sequence joins TRBV2 and TRBJ1-1, with D hard to call. CDR1 SNHLY and CDR2 FYNNEI come from the germline V gene. CDR3 length: 13 amino acids. V gave up 7 bases and J gave up 5 bases, with 14 bases separating them. CDR3 coding DNA: TGTGCCAGCAACTCCGATGGGAGGACTGAAGCTTTCTTT. It yields the protein CASNSDGRTEAFF.

This clonotype was detected only once. The conserved phenylalanine or tryptophan is not found at the CDR3 terminus, so this likely reflects a read error. CDR3 in amino acids: CASSDGGSYEQYS. CDR3 DNA sequence: TGTGCCAGCAGTGACGGGGGATCCTACGAGCAGTACTCC. V gene TRBV2 combines with J gene TRBJ2-7, with a tentative D call TRBD2 (6 bases). Germline V gene lookup returns CDR1 SNHLY and CDR2 FYNNEI. This CDR3 region has 13 residues. With 3 bases removed from V and 1 base from J, the gap between germline ends came to 7 bases.

Many counts were recorded for this clonotype. One junction end does not reproduce the germline sequence, and a read error may be involved. The chain is built from TRBV10-3 and TRBJ1-1; 9 bases fit TRBD1. From germline, CDR1 is ENHRY and CDR2 SYGVKD. This CDR3 contains 16 residues. The CDR3, as DNA: TGTGCCAGCAGTGAGAGACAGGACAGGGGGAACACTGAAGCTTTCTTT. As protein: CASSERQDRGNTEAFF.

This clonotype was counted ten times or more. This chain uses TRBV10-3 with TRBJ2-6, with TRBD1 identical over 10 bases. Germline-derived CDR1 and CDR2 are ENHRY and SYGVKD. Trimming removed 1 base from V and 0 bases from J; junction bases left unmatched: 6. This CDR3 has 19 residues. The CDR3 DNA reads TGTGCCATCAGTGAGTTTTTGGACAGGGGGTCCTCTGGGGCCAACGTCCTGACTTTC. It specifies CAISEFLDRGSSGANVLTF.

This clonotype was recorded at least ten times. The chain is built from TRBV25-1 and TRBJ1-1; D remains unclear. CDR1 and CDR2 (germline): MGHDK, SYGVNS. The CDR3 loop spans 14 amino acids. The V and J ends lost 2 bases and 1 base respectively, with 8 bases between them. The CDR3 reads CASSEVGQNTEAFF. The CDR3 DNA reads as TGTGCCAGCAGTGAAGTCGGGCAGAACACTGAAGCTTTCTTT.

The chain has TRBV29-1 and TRBJ2-7; D call uncertain. Near its end, the DNA agrees better with TRBJ2-1, so the J call may be wrong. This CDR3 contains 16 residues. The V gene's germline CDR1 is SQVTM and CDR2 ANQGSEA. CDR3: CSVEDRAESSYNEQFF. The CDR3 DNA is TGCAGCGTTGAAGATCGCGCGGAGAGCTCCTACAATGAGCAGTTCTTC.

This clonotype has just a few counts. This chain connects TRBV14 to TRBJ2-2, with D uncertain. CDR1 is SGHDN, CDR2 FVKESK, per germline. The length of the CDR3 is 14 residues. V lost 0 bases and J 6 bases, leaving 8 bases between the germline ends. CDR3 DNA: TGTGCCAGCAGCCAAGAATGGGCCCCCGGGGAGCTGTTTTTT. Protein product: CASSQEWAPGELFF.

As for this clonotype: This CDR3 fails to terminate in the conserved phenylalanine or tryptophan, so it likely reflects a read error. This chain uses TRBV12-3 or TRBV12-4 with TRBJ2-5, with D maybe TRBD2 (6 bases). The CDR3 is 13 amino acids. The V end was cut by 7 bases, the J end by 7 bases, with 16 bases between. The CDR3: CASTLGGCATQYS. The CDR3 DNA is TGTGCCAGCACCCTGGGGGGATGCGCGACCCAGTACTCC.

This clonotype was seen more than once but under ten times. V is TRBV7-8 and J is TRBJ1-1; perhaps TRBD1 as D (6 bases). Between the trimmed V and J ends, which lost 3 bases and 0 bases, there was a span of 11 bases. This CDR3 is built from 15 residues. Germline V lookup: CDR1 SGHVS, CDR2 FQNEAQ. The CDR3, as DNA: TGTGCCAGCAGCTTCCTCGGGACAATGAACACTGAAGCTTTCTTT. Translating gives CASSFLGTMNTEAFF.